What follows are 14 T cell receptor beta chains derived from one specimen sequenced in a study of technical replicates of blood from a few donors. TCRdb's copy holds only in-frame clones and misses some; the assay was immunoSEQ multiplex PCR. The sample has about 81,000 clones, about 96% seen once. The specimen was T cells isolated from PBMCs. Every receptor here comes from a human donor in good health.

The chain is built from TRBV7-9 and TRBJ2-2; tentative D call: TRBD2 (6 bases). This CDR3 has 15 amino acids. Germline V CDR1 and CDR2: SEHNR, FQNEAQ (reference sequence). V gave up 4 bases and J gave up 4 bases, with 13 bases separating them. The DNA of the CDR3 is TGTGCCAGCAGCTGGGGAGCGGGCGGCACCGGGGAGCTGTTTTTT. Amino acid sequence: CASSWGAGGTGELFF.

The chain recombines TRBV6-5 with TRBJ1-2, with no clear D. Trimming pared 6 bases from V and 4 bases from J, leaving 12 bases between. Germline CDR1 MNHEY, CDR2 SVGAGI. This CDR3 has 13 amino acids. CDR3 coding DNA: TGTGCCAGCAGCCACGGTGCGAGCTATGGCTACACCTTC. Protein: CASSHGASYGYTF.

The V and J genes are TRBV28 and TRBJ2-2; the match to TRBD2 covers 8 bases. The CDR3 loop spans 17 amino acids. The germline CDR1 and CDR2 sequences are MDHEN and SYDVKM. The V segment lost 5 bases and the J segment 2 bases; nucleotides outside the gene matches: 10. The chain's CDR3 is CASSREVTSGNTGELFF. DNA of the CDR3: TGTGCCAGCAGTAGGGAAGTCACTAGCGGTAACACCGGGGAGCTGTTTTTT.

The V and J genes are TRBV15 and TRBJ1-2; tentatively, D is TRBD1 (5 bases). CDR1 LNHNV and CDR2 YYDKDF come from the germline V gene (reference sequence). The V gene lost 5 bases and the J gene lost 4 bases, with 20 bases spanning the gap. CDR3 length equals 16 residues. The CDR3 sequence: CATSADIGLIFYGYTF. The CDR3 DNA reads TGTGCCACCAGCGCGGACATAGGCCTAATATTCTATGGCTACACCTTC.

J is TRBJ2-7 and V is TRBV6-5; 11 bases are a match to TRBD2. V gave up 5 bases and J gave up 7 bases; unmatched junction bases: 7. Germline CDR1 MNHEY, CDR2 SVGAGI. The CDR3 is 14 amino acids. The CDR3 DNA reads TGTGCCAGCAGTGGGACTAGCGGTTCCCTTGAGCAGTACTTC. It translates to CASSGTSGSLEQYF.

This chain joins TRBV5-6 and TRBJ2-2; D possibly corresponds to TRBD1 (7 bases). Trimming shortened V by 4 bases and J by 5 bases, and 21 bases separated the two germline ends. This CDR3 comprises 17 residues. CDR1 is SGHDT and CDR2 is YYEEEE in the germline V gene. The CDR3 nucleotides are TGTGCCAGCAGCATCGAACAGGGGAGGATGAGTACCGGGGAGCTGTTTTTT. Protein: CASSIEQGRMSTGELFF.

The J gene is TRBJ2-1, the V gene TRBV27; D unclear. V was cut by 6 bases and J by 9 bases, with 9 bases left in between. The CDR3 has 11 amino acids. Looked up from germline, CDR1 is MNHEY and CDR2 is SMNVEV (reference sequence). CDR3 nucleotides: TGTGCCAGCAGGCACGTTAGTGAGCAGTTCTTC. Its translation is CASRHVSEQFF.

The chain links TRBV2 to TRBJ2-7; D is perhaps TRBD2 (5 bases). The V end was cut by 4 bases, the J end by 2 bases, with 12 bases between. CDR1 and CDR2 from the germline V gene are SNHLY and FYNNEI. The CDR3 consists of 14 residues. The CDR3 DNA reads TGTGCCAGCAGTGGGAGGCAGGCCCCCTACGAGCAGTACTTC. It codes for CASSGRQAPYEQYF.

The chain links TRBV13 to TRBJ1-4, with D possibly TRBD1 on 6 matching bases. This CDR3 is built from 13 residues. Trimming stripped 6 bases from V and 8 bases from J, with 13 bases between. Germline V lookup: CDR1 PRHDT, CDR2 FYEKMQ (reference sequence). CDR3 residues: CASRYREGEKLFF. CDR3 coding DNA: TGTGCCAGCAGGTACAGGGAGGGCGAAAAACTGTTTTTT. The full variable domain, its missing parts supplied by reference TRBV13 and TRBJ1-4, is AAGVIQSPRHLIKEKRETATLKCYPIPRHDTVYWYQQGPGQDPQFLISFYEKMQSDKGSIPDRFSAQQFSDYHSELNMSSLELGDSALYFCASRYREGEKLFFGSGTQLSVL.

The CDR3 coding sequence is TGTGCCAGCAGTTTCGGACAGGGGGGGCCCTACGAGCAGTACTTC. Protein product: CASSFGQGGPYEQYF. The rearrangement links TRBV27 to TRBJ2-7; 10 bases agree with TRBD1. After removal of 3 bases from V and 2 bases from J, the junction contained 4 bases not matched to a gene. Germline-derived CDR1 and CDR2 are MNHEY and SMNVEV (reference sequence). The CDR3 is 15 amino acids.

The chain recombines TRBV10-3 with TRBJ1-4; the match to TRBD1 covers 7 bases. This CDR3 is 18 amino acids long. The germline CDR1 and CDR2 sequences are ENHRY and SYGVKD. Trimming cost V 6 bases and J 11 bases; bases outside gene matches: 24. The CDR3 here is CAISSPPGTVRGRSKLFF. For the CDR3, the DNA is TGTGCCATCAGCTCACCCCCCGGGACAGTGAGGGGTCGATCGAAACTGTTTTTT.

The chain has TRBV4-1 and TRBJ2-7; 12 bases agree with TRBD2. Per the germline V gene, CDR1 is MGHRA and CDR2 is YSYEKL. Losses at the gene ends were 4 bases for V and 3 bases for J; bases not matched to a gene: 10. This CDR3 contains 17 residues. The CDR3 loop is CASSLGLAGGNLYEQYF. CDR3 nucleotide sequence: TGCGCCAGCAGCCTTGGGCTAGCGGGAGGGAACCTCTACGAGCAGTACTTC.

The chain recombines TRBV7-9 with TRBJ2-7; 9 positions match TRBD1. The V segment lost 5 bases and the J segment 5 bases; nucleotides outside the gene matches: 16. The CDR3 totals 17 residues. Germline V CDR1 and CDR2: SEHNR, FQNEAQ (reference sequence). CDR3 loop: CASSASTRDRVRNEQYF. CDR3 coding DNA: TGTGCCAGCAGCGCGAGCACCCGGGACAGGGTTCGAAACGAGCAGTACTTC.

V usage is TRBV29-1 and J usage is TRBJ2-7; 8 nucleotides match TRBD2. J lost 2 bases, V lost 1 base, and 10 bases had no gene match. The CDR3 consists of 16 residues. CDR1 and CDR2 from the germline V gene are SQVTM and ANQGSEA. The CDR3 sequence is CSVEAPPGGGPYEQYF. CDR3 coding DNA: TGCAGCGTTGAAGCCCCGCCCGGGGGGGGCCCCTACGAGCAGTACTTC.